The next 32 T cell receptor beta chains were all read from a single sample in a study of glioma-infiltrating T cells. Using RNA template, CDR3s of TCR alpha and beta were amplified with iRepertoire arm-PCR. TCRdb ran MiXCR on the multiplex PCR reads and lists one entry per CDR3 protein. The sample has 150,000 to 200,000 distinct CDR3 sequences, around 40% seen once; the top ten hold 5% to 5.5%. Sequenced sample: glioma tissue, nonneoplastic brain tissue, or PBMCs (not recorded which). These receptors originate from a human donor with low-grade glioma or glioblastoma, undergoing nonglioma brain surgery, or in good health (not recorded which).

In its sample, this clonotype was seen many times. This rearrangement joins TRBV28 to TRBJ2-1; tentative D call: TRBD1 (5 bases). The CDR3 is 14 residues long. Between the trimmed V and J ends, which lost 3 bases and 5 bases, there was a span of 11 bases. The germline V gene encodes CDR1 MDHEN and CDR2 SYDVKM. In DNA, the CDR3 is TGTGCCAGCAGTTTTACTCCAGGGCACAATGAGCAGTTCTTC. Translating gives CASSFTPGHNEQFF.

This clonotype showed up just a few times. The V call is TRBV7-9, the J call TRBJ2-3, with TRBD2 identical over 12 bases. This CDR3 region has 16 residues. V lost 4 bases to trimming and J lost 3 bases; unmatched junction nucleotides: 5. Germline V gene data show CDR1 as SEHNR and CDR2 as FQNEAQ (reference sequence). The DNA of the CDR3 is TGTGCCAGCAGCTCCCGGACTAGCGGGAAAACAGATACGCAGTATTTT. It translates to CASSSRTSGKTDTQYF.

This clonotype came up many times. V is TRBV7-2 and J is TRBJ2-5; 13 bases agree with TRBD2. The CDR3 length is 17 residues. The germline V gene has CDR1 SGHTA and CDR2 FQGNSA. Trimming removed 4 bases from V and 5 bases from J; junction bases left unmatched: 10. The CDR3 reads CASSSGTSGILLETQYF. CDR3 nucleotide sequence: TGTGCCAGCAGCTCCGGGACTAGCGGGATCTTGTTGGAGACCCAGTACTTC.

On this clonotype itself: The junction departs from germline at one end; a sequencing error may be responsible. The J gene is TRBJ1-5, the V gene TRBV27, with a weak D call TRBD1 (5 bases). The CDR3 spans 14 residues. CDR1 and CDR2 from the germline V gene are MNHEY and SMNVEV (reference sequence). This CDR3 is CASSFKGPNQPKHF. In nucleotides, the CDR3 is TGTGCCAGCAGTTTCAAGGGGCCCAATCAGCCCAAGCATTTT.

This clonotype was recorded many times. Here the CDR3 reads CASSNRDRYTF. CDR3 DNA sequence: TGTGCCAGCAGCAACAGGGACCGATACACCTTC. This sequence joins TRBV25-1 and TRBJ1-2; possibly TRBD1 for D (6 bases). The CDR3 is 11 amino acids. V was clipped by 6 bases and J by 11 bases, with 13 bases between them. The germline gives CDR1 MGHDK, CDR2 SYGVNS.

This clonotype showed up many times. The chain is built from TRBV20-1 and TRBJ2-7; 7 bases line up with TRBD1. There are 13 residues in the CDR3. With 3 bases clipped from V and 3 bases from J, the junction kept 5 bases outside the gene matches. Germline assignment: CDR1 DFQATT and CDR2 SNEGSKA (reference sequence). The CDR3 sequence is CSASRDSGYEQYF. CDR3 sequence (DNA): TGCAGTGCTAGCCGGGACAGCGGCTACGAGCAGTACTTC.

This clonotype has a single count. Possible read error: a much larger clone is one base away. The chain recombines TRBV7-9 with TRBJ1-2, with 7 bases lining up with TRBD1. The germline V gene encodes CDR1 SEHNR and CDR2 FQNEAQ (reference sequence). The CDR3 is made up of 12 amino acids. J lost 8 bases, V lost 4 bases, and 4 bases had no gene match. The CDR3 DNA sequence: TGTGCCAGCAGCTCAGGGACAGAAGGCTACACCTTC. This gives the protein CASSSGTEGYTF.

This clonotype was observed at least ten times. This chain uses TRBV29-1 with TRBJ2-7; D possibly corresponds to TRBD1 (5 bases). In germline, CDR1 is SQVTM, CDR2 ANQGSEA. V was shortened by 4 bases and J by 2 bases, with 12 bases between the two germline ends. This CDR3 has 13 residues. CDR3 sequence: CSVVRQGTYEQYF. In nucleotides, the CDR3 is TGCAGCGTTGTACGGCAGGGAACCTACGAGCAGTACTTC.

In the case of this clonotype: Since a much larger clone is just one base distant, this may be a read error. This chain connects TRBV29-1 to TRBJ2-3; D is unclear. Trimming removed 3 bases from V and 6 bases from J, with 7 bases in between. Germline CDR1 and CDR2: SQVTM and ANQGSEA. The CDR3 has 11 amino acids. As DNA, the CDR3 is TGCAGCGTTGAGTTTCTGGATACGCAGTATTTT. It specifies CSVEFLDTQYF.

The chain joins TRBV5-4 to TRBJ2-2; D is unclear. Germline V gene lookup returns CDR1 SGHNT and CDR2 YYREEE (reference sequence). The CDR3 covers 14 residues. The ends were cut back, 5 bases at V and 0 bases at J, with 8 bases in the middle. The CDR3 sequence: CASRGSTNTGELFF. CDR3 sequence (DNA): TGTGCCAGCAGGGGCTCGACGAACACCGGGGAGCTGTTTTTT.

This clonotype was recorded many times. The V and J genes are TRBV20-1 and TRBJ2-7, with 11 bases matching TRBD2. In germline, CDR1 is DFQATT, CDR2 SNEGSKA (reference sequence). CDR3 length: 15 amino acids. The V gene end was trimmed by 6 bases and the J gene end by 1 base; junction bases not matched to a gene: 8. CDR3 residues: CSAPTSGSASYEQYF. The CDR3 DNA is TGCAGTGCACCAACTAGCGGGAGCGCGTCCTACGAGCAGTACTTC.

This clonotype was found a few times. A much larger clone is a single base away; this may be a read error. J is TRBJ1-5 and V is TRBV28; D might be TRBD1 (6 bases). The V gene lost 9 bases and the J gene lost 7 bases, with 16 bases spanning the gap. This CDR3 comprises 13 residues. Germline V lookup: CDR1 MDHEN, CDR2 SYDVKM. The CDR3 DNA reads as TGTGCCAGACGAGGAGGGGGAGGCCAGCCCCAGCATTTT. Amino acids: CARRGGGGQPQHF.

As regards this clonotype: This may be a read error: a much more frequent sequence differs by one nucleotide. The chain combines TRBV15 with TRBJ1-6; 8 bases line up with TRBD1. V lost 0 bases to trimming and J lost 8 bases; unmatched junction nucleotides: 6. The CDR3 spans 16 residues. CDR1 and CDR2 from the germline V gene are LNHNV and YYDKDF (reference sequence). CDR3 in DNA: TGTGCCACCAGCAGAGAACTGGGACAGGCCTATTCACCCCTCCACTTT. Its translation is CATSRELGQAYSPLHF.

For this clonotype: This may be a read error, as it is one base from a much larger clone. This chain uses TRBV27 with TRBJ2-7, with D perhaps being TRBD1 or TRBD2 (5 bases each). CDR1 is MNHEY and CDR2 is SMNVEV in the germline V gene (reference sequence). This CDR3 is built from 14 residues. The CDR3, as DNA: TGTGCCAGCACTCGGGACCCCAGTGGGTACGAGCGGTACTTC. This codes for CASTRDPSGYERYF.

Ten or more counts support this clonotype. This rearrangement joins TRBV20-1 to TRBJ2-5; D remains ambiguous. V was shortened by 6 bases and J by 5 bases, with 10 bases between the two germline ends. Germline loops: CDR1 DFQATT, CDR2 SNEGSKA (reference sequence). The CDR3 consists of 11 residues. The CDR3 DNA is TGCAGTGCCGGCGGCATTGAGACCCAGTACTTC. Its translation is CSAGGIETQYF.

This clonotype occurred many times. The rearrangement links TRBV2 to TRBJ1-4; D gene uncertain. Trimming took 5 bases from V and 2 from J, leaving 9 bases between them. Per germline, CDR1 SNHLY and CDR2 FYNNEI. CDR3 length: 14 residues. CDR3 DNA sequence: TGTGCCAGCAGTCTGGACTTCACTAATGAAAAACTGTTTTTT. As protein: CASSLDFTNEKLFF.

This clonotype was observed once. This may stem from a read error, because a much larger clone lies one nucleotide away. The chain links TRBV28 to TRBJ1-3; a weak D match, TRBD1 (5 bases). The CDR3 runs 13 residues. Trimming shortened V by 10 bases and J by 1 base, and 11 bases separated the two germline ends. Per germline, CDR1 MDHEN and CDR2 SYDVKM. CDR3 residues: CATLRGSGNTIYF. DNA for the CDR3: TGTGCCACTCTGAGGGGATCTGGAAACACCATATATTTT.

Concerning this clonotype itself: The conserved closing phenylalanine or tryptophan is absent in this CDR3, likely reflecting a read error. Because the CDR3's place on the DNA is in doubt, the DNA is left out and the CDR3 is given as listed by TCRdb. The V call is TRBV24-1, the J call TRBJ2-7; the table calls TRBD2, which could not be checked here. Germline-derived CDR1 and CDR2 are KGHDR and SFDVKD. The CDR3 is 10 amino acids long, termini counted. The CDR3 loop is CATSERERYL.

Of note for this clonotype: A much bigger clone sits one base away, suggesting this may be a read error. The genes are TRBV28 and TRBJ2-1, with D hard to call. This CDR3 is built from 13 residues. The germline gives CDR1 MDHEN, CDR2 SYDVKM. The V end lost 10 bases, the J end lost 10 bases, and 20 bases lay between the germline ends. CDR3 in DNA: TGTGCCACCGGTTCGGGCTACGGGTACGAGCAGTTCTTC. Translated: CATGSGYGYEQFF.

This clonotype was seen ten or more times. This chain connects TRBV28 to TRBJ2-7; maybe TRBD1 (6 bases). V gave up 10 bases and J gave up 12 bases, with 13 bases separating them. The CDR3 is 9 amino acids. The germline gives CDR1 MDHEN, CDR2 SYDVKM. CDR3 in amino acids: CATQGNGYF. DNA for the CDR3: TGTGCCACCCAGGGGAACGGGTACTTC.

The CDR3 region is CASSTPRGTYEQYF. In nucleotides, the CDR3 is TGTGCCAGCAGTACGCCCAGGGGTACCTACGAGCAGTACTTC. The chain combines TRBV12-3 or TRBV12-4 with TRBJ2-7; tentatively, D is TRBD1 (6 bases). Trimming cost V 5 bases and J 2 bases, with 13 bases left between them. This CDR3 has 14 residues.

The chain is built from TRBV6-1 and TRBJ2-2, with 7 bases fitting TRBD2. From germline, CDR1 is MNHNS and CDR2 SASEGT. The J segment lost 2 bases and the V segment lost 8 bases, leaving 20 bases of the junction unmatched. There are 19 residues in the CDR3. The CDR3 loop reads CASALLSSGQLVNTGELFF. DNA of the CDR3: TGTGCCAGCGCCTTACTGTCTAGCGGACAACTAGTAAACACCGGGGAGCTGTTTTTT.

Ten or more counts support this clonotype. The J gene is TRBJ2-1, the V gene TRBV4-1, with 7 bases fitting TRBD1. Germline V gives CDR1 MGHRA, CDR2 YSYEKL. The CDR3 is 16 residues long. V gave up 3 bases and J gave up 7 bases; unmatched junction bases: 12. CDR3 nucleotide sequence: TGCGCCAGCAGCCAGACAGGGATAACAAGGGGTAATGAGCAGTTCTTC. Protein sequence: CASSQTGITRGNEQFF.

The CDR3, as DNA: TGTGCCAGTAGTATAGAGGGGACAGCGAACACTGAAGCTTTCTTT. This encodes CASSIEGTANTEAFF. The chain employs TRBV19 and TRBJ1-1, with 7 positions matching TRBD1. There are 15 residues in the CDR3. The germline V gene has CDR1 LNHDA and CDR2 SQIVND (reference sequence). After removal of 0 bases from V and 1 base from J, the junction contained 2 bases not matched to a gene.

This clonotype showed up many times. In nucleotides, the CDR3 is TGTGCCAGCAGCTTTAAGGTTGAGCAGTTCTTC. It yields the protein CASSFKVEQFF. The chain links TRBV11-1 to TRBJ2-1; D remains ambiguous. Germline V gene lookup returns CDR1 SGHAT and CDR2 FQDESV (reference sequence). The germline V and J ends were trimmed by 3 bases and 9 bases, with 6 bases remaining between them. This CDR3 spans 11 amino acids.

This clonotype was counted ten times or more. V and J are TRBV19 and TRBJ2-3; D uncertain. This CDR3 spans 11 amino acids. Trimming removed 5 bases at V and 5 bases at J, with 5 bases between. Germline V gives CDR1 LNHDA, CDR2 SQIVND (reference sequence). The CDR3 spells CASSRQDTQYF. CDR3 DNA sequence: TGTGCCAGTAGTCGACAAGATACGCAGTATTTT.

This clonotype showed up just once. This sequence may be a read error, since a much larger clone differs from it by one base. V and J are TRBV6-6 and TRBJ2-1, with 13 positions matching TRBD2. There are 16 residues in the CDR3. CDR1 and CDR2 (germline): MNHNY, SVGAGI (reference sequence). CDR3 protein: CSSRRWTSGSTNEQFF. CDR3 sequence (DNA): TGTTCCAGCAGAAGATGGACTAGCGGGAGTACAAATGAGCAGTTCTTC.

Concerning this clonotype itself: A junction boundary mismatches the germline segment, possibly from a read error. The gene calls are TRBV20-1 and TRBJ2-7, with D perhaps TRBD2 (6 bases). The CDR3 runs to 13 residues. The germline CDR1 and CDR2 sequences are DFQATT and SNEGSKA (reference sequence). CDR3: CSARVSRRDEQYF. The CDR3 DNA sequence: TGCAGTGCCAGAGTTAGCAGGAGGGACGAGCAGTACTTC.

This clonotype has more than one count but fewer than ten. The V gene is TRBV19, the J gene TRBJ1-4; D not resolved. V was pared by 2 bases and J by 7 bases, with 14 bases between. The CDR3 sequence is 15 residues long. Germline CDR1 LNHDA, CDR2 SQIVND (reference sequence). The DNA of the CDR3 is TGTGCCAGTAGTATAAGGAACCGCGAGGTTGAAAAACTGTTTTTT. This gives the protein CASSIRNREVEKLFF.

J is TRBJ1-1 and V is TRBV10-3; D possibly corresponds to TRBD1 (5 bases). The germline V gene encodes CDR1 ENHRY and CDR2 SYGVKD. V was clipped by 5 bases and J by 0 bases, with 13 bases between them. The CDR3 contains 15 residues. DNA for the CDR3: TGTGCCATCAGTTGGAAAGGGACCATGAACACTGAAGCTTTCTTT. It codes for CAISWKGTMNTEAFF.

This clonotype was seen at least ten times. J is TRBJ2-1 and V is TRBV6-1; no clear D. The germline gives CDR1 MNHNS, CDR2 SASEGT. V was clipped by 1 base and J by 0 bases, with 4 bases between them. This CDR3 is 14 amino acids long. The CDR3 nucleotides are TGTGCCAGCAGTGAAGGGATCTCCTACAATGAGCAGTTCTTC. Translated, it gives CASSEGISYNEQFF.

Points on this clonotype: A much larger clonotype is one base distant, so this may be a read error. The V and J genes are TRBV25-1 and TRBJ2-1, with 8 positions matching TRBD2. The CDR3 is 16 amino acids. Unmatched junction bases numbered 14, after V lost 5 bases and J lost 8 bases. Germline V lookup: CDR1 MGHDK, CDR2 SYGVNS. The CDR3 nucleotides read TGTGCCAGCAGTCCCGAACCCCCAGCGGGAGTGGATGAGCAGTTCTTC. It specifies CASSPEPPAGVDEQFF. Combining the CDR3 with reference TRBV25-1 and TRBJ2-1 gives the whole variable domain EADIYQTPRYLVIGTGKKITLECSQTMGHDKMYWYQQDPGMELHLIHYSYGVNSTEKGDLSSESTVSRIRTEHFPLTLESARPSHTSQYLCASSPEPPAGVDEQFFGPGTRLTVL.